The clone carrying this TCR beta chain showed up just once. Clones were sequenced by immunoSEQ multiplex PCR, and TCRdb holds only the in-frame ones, with some missing. The sample has some 64,000 clones, 84% seen once; the top ten hold around 7.5%. V shed 10 bases, J shed 7 bases, and the junction held 12 bases outside the gene matches. Germline V CDR1 and CDR2: MNHEY, SVGAGI. The CDR3 sequence is 14 residues long. This entry belongs to a study of T cell responses to AZD1222 COVID-19 vaccine. Turning to the study itself: Second doses at about 4 or about 12 weeks were pooled.

Sequencing was performed on peripheral blood, taken on day 0 of AZD1222 vaccination. This TCR was recovered from an adult in good health. J is TRBJ1-2 and V is TRBV6-5, with 10 bases fitting TRBD1. CDR3 sequence (DNA): TGTGCCATGACATGGGACAGGGGCTCTCGTGGCTACACCTTC. Its translation is CAMTWDRGSRGYTF.